The subject of this entry is one T cell receptor beta chain. This clonotype was counted a few times. Its antigen specificity is not known. No base quality information exists; no much larger clone differs at one position. Only healthy Caucasian donors were included. The twin cohort comprised three pairs of female monozygotic twins, all aged roughly 18 to 30 years. Positive isolation kits from Invitrogen were used to isolate the CD4+ and CD8+ T cell populations. This record belongs to a study of identical twins (dated by TCRdb to 2016 to 2017). Study-level background: The study deep-sequenced TCR alpha and beta repertoires from monozygotic twins, unrelated adults of various ages and cord blood to test whether fetal clonotypes persist. To rule out contamination, replicate twin experiments were performed at different times with different library preparation protocols.

The library was generated by 5' RACE. TCRdb names Illumina HiSeq 2000 as the instrument used. Template switching added a universal primer binding site, and the final cDNA carried a unique molecular identifier that allowed TCR cDNA molecules to be counted accurately. Specific primers in the conserved constant-segment region were used to synthesize first-strand cDNA for the TCR alpha and beta chains. To control for contamination, every cDNA library carried two barcodes: a SMART-Mk sample barcode plus Illumina barcodes. Two successive PCR steps introduced TruSeq adapter sequences along with Illumina sample barcodes. The TCR alpha and beta cDNA libraries were sequenced on the Illumina HiSeq platform using custom primers. The original methods were these. Unique molecular identifiers were extracted from raw reads with MiGEC, and CDR3 positions were determined with MiXCR. For each individual, recombination models were inferred using an EM algorithm with the repgenHMM and IGoR tools. Shared clonotypes were analyzed with the tcR package in R, and sharing was normalized by the product of cloneset sizes. To study raw recombination without the effects of thymic and clonal selection, out-of-frame nonproductive sequences were analyzed. Using fastp trimming at Q25 and MiXCR clonotype assembly, TCRdb reanalyzed the public sequencing data and kept in-frame beta chains. Each entry merges the rows of one CDR3 protein and shows their most common DNA and genes. For this entry, the V and J calls and clone size follow TCRdb and not the study's own pipeline. This sample lists around 490,000 distinct CDR3 sequences; more than 20% were detected once. The ten top clones hold approximately 0.49% of the sample.

The investigation overall reported the following: Abundant cord blood beta clonotypes carried fewer insertions; young adult naive repertoires showed a weaker similar trend, while memory repertoires showed none. Because the same donors could not be followed over many years, the conclusions relied on cross-sectional statistical analysis. Out-of-frame TCR alpha sharing in monozygotic twins was systematically underestimated by recombination models, whereas sharing between unrelated individuals was in agreement with the recombination models. Invariant T cells such as MAIT and iNKT could partly confound zero-insertion analyses, although diverse VJ usage argued against such confounding for most clonotypes. Excess twin sharing in beta out-of-frame sequences was weaker because fewer shared sequences lowered the signal-to-noise ratio. Compared with coincidental sharing between unrelated individuals, out-of-frame TCR alpha sequences shared between twins showed an excess of sequences with low generation probability.

The same data also contributed to another study, on yellow fever vaccine responses in identical twins. The second study also describes: The T cell response to vaccination in identical twins was reported by the authors to appear partly convergent and partly personalized. In the study, vaccine-responding T cell clones were precisely tracked in identical twins.

The sequence derives from a woman aged 18-29 years in good health. Input material: CD4+ T cells sorted from blood.

In nucleotide form, the sequence is TGTGCCAGCAGTATGGGATCCCATAGCACAGATACGCAGTATTTT. This encodes CASSMGSHSTDTQYF. Recombination joined TRBV12-3 or TRBV12-4 with TRBJ2-3; the D gene lacks a confident call. The trim is 5 bases for V and 0 bases for J, with a gap of 12 bases between the germline ends. Including the terminal cysteine and phenylalanine, the CDR3 comprises 15 residues. CDR3 DNA only is kept here, 45 bases in frame from base 1.